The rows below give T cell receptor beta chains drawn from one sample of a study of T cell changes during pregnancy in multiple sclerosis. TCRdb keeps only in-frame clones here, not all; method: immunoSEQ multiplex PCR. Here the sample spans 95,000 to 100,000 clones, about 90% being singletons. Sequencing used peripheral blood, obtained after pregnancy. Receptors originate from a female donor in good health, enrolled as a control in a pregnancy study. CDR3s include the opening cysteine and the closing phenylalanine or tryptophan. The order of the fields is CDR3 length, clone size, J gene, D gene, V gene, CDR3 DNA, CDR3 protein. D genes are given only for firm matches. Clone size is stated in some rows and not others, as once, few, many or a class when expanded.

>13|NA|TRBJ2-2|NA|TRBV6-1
TGTGCCACCCCGGGGATGAACACCGGGGAGCTGTTTTTT
CATPGMNTGELFF
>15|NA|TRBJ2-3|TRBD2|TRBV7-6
TGTGCCGCCTCCGGCCGGGGGGGTAGGACAGATACGCAGTATTTT
CAASGRGGRTDTQYF
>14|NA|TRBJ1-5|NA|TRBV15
TGTGCCACCAGCAGAGGACAGGAAAATCAGCCCCAGCATTTT
CATSRGQENQPQHF
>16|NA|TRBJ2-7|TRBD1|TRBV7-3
TGTGCCAGCAGCTTACTCTCGGGACAGGTATCCCACGAGCAGTACTTC
CASSLLSGQVSHEQYF
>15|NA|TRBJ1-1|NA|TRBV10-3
TGTGCCATCAGTGAGTCGAGATTGGGGGGCACTGAAGCTTTCTTT
CAISESRLGGTEAFF
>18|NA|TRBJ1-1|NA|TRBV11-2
TGTGCCAGCAGCTTAAGGAAGGGGAGAGAGGGGGTGAACACTGAAGCTTTCTTT
CASSLRKGREGVNTEAFF
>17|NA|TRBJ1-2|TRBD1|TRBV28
TGTGCCAGCACCGAAATCGCCACAGGGGGAAGGTACTATGGCTACACCTTC
CASTEIATGGRYYGYTF
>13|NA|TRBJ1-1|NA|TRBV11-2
TGTGCCAGCAGGACGGGGGGAGGCACTGAAGCTTTCTTT
CASRTGGGTEAFF
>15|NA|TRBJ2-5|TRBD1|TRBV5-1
TGCGCCAGCAGCTTGCAGGGACAGGCAACGGAGACCCAGTACTTC
CASSLQGQATETQYF
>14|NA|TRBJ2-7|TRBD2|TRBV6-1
TGTGCCAGCAACCGAGCGGGGAGGACCTACGAGCAGTACTTC
CASNRAGRTYEQYF
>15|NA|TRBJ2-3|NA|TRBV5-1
TGCGCCAGCAGCCTATCTCCGGAGGGCACAGATACGCAGTATTTT
CASSLSPEGTDTQYF
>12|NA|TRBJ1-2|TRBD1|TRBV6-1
TGTGCCAGCAGTGGGGACAGGGAAGGCTACACCTTC
CASSGDREGYTF
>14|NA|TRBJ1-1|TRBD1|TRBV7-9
TGTGCCAGCAGATCCGGGACAGGGGTCACTGAAGCTTTCTTT
CASRSGTGVTEAFF
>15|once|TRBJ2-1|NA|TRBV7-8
TGTGCCAGCAGCTTAATGGGACTGGCCCCGGGTGAGCAGTTCTTC
CASSLMGLAPGEQFF
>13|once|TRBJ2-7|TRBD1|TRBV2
TGTGCCAGCAGCGACGACAGGGGGTACGAGCAGTACTTC
CASSDDRGYEQYF